The 22 T cell receptor beta chains reported below all come from one sample, sequenced in a study of siplizumab effects on memory and regulatory T cells. Profiling relied on immunoSEQ multiplex PCR, and the TCRdb table lists in-frame clones only, not all of them. The sample shows about 120,000 clones, 85% to 95% of them seen only once. The sample consisted of non-Treg CD4+ T cells sorted from blood. These receptors all come from a human donor in good health.

The chain uses TRBV7-8 and TRBJ2-1, with 7 bases that match TRBD2. The ends lost 1 base at V and 8 bases at J; junction bases unmatched: 5. The CDR3 contains 14 residues. Germline V gives CDR1 SGHVS, CDR2 FQNEAQ. CDR3 sequence: CASSLVAGVDEQFF. Here the CDR3 DNA reads TGTGCCAGCAGCTTAGTGGCGGGGGTGGATGAGCAGTTCTTC.

This clone was counted once. As DNA, the CDR3 is TGCAGTGCTAAGGTCAACACTGAAGCTTTCTTT. It is translated as CSAKVNTEAFF. The J gene is TRBJ1-1, the V gene TRBV20-1; unclear D gene. The germline CDR1 and CDR2 sequences are DFQATT and SNEGSKA (reference sequence). Trimming pared 4 bases from V and 2 bases from J, leaving 5 bases between. The CDR3 sequence is 11 residues long.

In regard to this clone: The same CDR3 is also encoded by other DNA sequences in this sample. The J gene is TRBJ2-3, the V gene TRBV5-1; no firm D call. The CDR3 spans 13 residues. The germline V gene encodes CDR1 SGHRS and CDR2 YFSETQ. V lost 0 bases, J lost 1 base, and 3 bases lay in between. The CDR3 DNA reads TGCGCCAGCAGCTTGGGAGGCACAGATACGCAGTATTTT. Translation: CASSLGGTDTQYF.

The table lists this clone with a count of one. The chain uses TRBV6-1 and TRBJ1-5, with no clear D. CDR3 length: 14 residues. The V and J ends lost 4 bases and 0 bases respectively, with 7 bases between them. The germline V gene has CDR1 MNHNS and CDR2 SASEGT. The CDR3 DNA reads TGTGCCAGCAGTGCTGACAATAGCAATCAGCCCCAGCATTTT. This encodes CASSADNSNQPQHF.

J is TRBJ1-2 and V is TRBV6-5; 7 bases align to TRBD1. V was clipped by 6 bases and J by 8 bases; unmatched bases: 12. The germline V gene encodes CDR1 MNHEY and CDR2 SVGAGI. This CDR3 comprises 14 residues. CDR3 loop: CASSLHRGAEGYTF. CDR3 bases: TGTGCCAGCAGCCTCCACAGGGGCGCGGAGGGCTACACCTTC.

The chain employs TRBV18 and TRBJ2-5, with no clear D. This CDR3 is built from 13 residues. Germline CDR1 and CDR2: KGHSH and LQKENI. The V end was cut by 4 bases, the J end by 1 base, with 7 bases between. The CDR3 sequence is CASSLLSQETQYF. CDR3 nucleotide sequence: TGTGCCAGCTCACTACTTTCCCAAGAGACCCAGTACTTC.

The chain recombines TRBV20-1 with TRBJ1-1; D uncertain. The germline gives CDR1 DFQATT, CDR2 SNEGSKA (reference sequence). CDR3 length: 11 amino acids. V dropped 3 bases and J dropped 4 bases, with 6 bases sitting between them. DNA for the CDR3: TGCAGTGCTAGCCTAGCCACTGAAGCTTTCTTT. It translates to CSASLATEAFF.

V gene TRBV28 combines with J gene TRBJ1-1; TRBD1 matches at 7 bases. Per germline, CDR1 MDHEN and CDR2 SYDVKM. The length of the CDR3 is 14 residues. J was trimmed by 6 bases and V by 6 bases; bases with no gene match: 10. The CDR3 sequence: CASRPTGFFPEAFF. The CDR3 DNA sequence: TGTGCCAGCAGACCGACAGGGTTCTTCCCTGAAGCTTTCTTT.

V is TRBV5-8 and J is TRBJ2-5; 14 bases agree with TRBD2. Trimming took 3 bases from V and 2 from J; bases not matched to a gene: 12. CDR3 length: 19 residues. In germline, CDR1 is SGHTS, CDR2 YDEGEE. The CDR3 DNA reads TGTGCCAGCAGCTCCGGGGGGACTAGCGGGGGCTGGACTCAAGAGACCCAGTACTTC. Amino acids: CASSSGGTSGGWTQETQYF.

This chain uses TRBV7-9 with TRBJ1-5; a possible D gene is TRBD1 (5 bases). The CDR3 length is 14 residues. Trimming removed 2 bases at V and 1 base at J, with 6 bases between. In germline, CDR1 is SEHNR, CDR2 FQNEAQ (reference sequence). The CDR3 loop reads CASSLWDSNQPQHF. CDR3 coding DNA: TGTGCCAGCAGCTTATGGGACAGCAATCAGCCCCAGCATTTT.

This clone was seen just once. V usage is TRBV19 and J usage is TRBJ1-5; D may be TRBD1 (6 bases). V was pared by 1 base and J by 3 bases, with 16 bases between. Germline V CDR1 and CDR2: LNHDA, SQIVND (reference sequence). The CDR3 totals 17 residues. The DNA of the CDR3 is TGTGCCAGTAGTATAGGTGGGGGGCGGTTTATCAATCAGCCCCAGCATTTT. Protein sequence: CASSIGGGRFINQPQHF.

V gene TRBV5-4 combines with J gene TRBJ2-1; 7 nucleotides line up with TRBD2. Germline CDR1 SGHNT, CDR2 YYREEE (reference sequence). This CDR3 is 13 amino acids long. V gave up 4 bases and J gave up 10 bases; unmatched junction bases: 8. CDR3 bases: TGTGCCAGCAGCGGTGGACTAGATGGGGAGCAGTTCTTC. This gives the protein CASSGGLDGEQFF.

V gene TRBV19 combines with J gene TRBJ1-5; 9 bases map to TRBD1. Germline V CDR1 and CDR2: LNHDA, SQIVND (reference sequence). V shed 4 bases, J shed 6 bases, and the junction held 7 bases outside the gene matches. This CDR3 spans 15 amino acids. CDR3 residues: CASSRDRDYSQPQHF. CDR3 sequence (DNA): TGTGCCAGTAGTAGGGACAGGGACTACAGTCAGCCCCAGCATTTT.

The chain joins TRBV5-1 to TRBJ1-2; D is unresolved. Deletions cut 1 base from V and 2 bases from J, with 6 bases between. The CDR3 covers 13 residues. Germline CDR1 and CDR2: SGHRS and YFSETQ. CDR3 in DNA: TGCGCCAGCAGCTTGACGAAGAACTATGGCTACACCTTC. This gives the protein CASSLTKNYGYTF.

The rearrangement links TRBV6-1 to TRBJ1-1; D unclear. The length of the CDR3 is 14 residues. Trimming took off 6 bases at V and 0 bases at J, with 11 bases between the two ends. The germline V gene has CDR1 MNHNS and CDR2 SASEGT. The CDR3 bases are TGTGCCAGCAGAACAACGGTTATGAACACTGAAGCTTTCTTT. It is translated as CASRTTVMNTEAFF.

The chain has TRBV30 and TRBJ1-4; the match to TRBD1 covers 8 bases. The CDR3 loop spans 12 amino acids. Germline V gives CDR1 GTSNPN, CDR2 SVGIG (reference sequence). Trimming cost V 4 bases and J 7 bases; bases outside gene matches: 2. The CDR3 spells CAWNRGAEKLFF. The CDR3 DNA sequence: TGTGCCTGGAACAGGGGGGCTGAAAAACTGTTTTTT.

V is TRBV6-1 and J is TRBJ1-1; 8 nucleotides agree with TRBD1. V trimming: 2 bases; J trimming: 1 base; junction bases outside the gene matches: 6. Per germline, CDR1 MNHNS and CDR2 SASEGT. This CDR3 comprises 16 residues. CDR3 DNA sequence: TGTGCCAGCAGTGAAAGGACAGGGCGCAAGAACACTGAAGCTTTCTTT. This translates into CASSERTGRKNTEAFF.

This sequence joins TRBV11-2 and TRBJ2-2; TRBD1 is a possible D gene (6 bases). V was pared by 4 bases and J by 2 bases, with 11 bases between. This CDR3 spans 15 amino acids. Germline CDR1 reads SGHAT; CDR2 reads FQNNGV. The CDR3 region is CASSWRTDNTGELFF. The CDR3 coding sequence is TGTGCCAGCAGCTGGCGGACAGACAACACCGGGGAGCTGTTTTTT.

The rearrangement links TRBV9 to TRBJ2-3, with D perhaps given as TRBD1 or TRBD2 (5 bases each). The V and J ends lost 0 bases and 2 bases respectively, with 13 bases between them. This CDR3 comprises 16 residues. CDR1 is SGDLS and CDR2 is YYNGEE in the germline V gene. The CDR3: CASSVASRGNTDTQYF. The CDR3 DNA is TGTGCCAGCAGCGTAGCTTCCCGGGGCAACACAGATACGCAGTATTTT.

This clone was counted only a few times. The genes are TRBV2 and TRBJ1-5; D unresolved. CDR3 length: 14 amino acids. V lost 1 base, J lost 0 bases, and 4 bases lay in between. CDR1 and CDR2 (germline): SNHLY, FYNNEI. This chain's CDR3 is CASSEVPSNQPQHF. DNA of the CDR3: TGTGCCAGCAGTGAAGTTCCTAGCAATCAGCCCCAGCATTTT.

In DNA, the CDR3 is TGTGCCAGCAGTTATGGCGGCAAAACCTACGAGCAGTACTTC. It codes for CASSYGGKTYEQYF. The chain links TRBV28 to TRBJ2-7, with no clear D. The length of the CDR3 is 14 residues. Germline V CDR1 and CDR2: MDHEN, SYDVKM. Trimming left V 4 bases short and J 2 bases short, with 12 bases between.

The V call is TRBV5-1, the J call TRBJ1-1; unclear D gene. The V gene lost 4 bases and the J gene lost 7 bases, with 8 bases spanning the gap. The CDR3 extends over 11 amino acids. Germline-derived CDR1 and CDR2 are SGHRS and YFSETQ. The chain's CDR3 is CASSGRDEAFF. CDR3 nucleotides: TGCGCCAGCAGCGGGAGAGATGAAGCTTTCTTT.